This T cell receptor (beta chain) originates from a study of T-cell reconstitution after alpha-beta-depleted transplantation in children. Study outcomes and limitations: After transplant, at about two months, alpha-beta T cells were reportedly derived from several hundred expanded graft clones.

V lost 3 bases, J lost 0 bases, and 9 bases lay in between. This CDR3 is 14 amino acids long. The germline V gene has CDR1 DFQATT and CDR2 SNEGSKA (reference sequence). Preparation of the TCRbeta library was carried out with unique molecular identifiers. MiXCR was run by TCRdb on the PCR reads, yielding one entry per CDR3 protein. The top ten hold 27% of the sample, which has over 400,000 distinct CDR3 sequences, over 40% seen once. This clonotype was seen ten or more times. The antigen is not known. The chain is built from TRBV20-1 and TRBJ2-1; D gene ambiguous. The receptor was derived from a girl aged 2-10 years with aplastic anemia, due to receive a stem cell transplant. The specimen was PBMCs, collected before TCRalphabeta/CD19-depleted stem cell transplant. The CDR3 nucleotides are TGCAGTGCTAGTGGCCCGCGCTCCTACAATGAGCAGTTCTTC. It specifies CSASGPRSYNEQFF.